The sequence of this T cell receptor (beta chain) was determined in a study of T cell clonotyping in hematopoietic cell transplantation. Time point defined: recipient sample about 28 days before transplant, after cytoreduction. TCRdb keeps only in-frame clones here, not all; method: immunoSEQ multiplex PCR. The sample gives 7,000 or so clones, 85% to 90% of which show up once; 3.6% is in the top ten. Per germline, CDR1 LNHDA and CDR2 SQIVND (reference sequence). V lost 7 bases, J lost 5 bases, and 5 bases stayed unmatched. The CDR3 runs 13 residues. The source is a man younger than 45 with acute myeloid leukemia. Some clones in this sample may be carry-over from other donors' samples. The material was peripheral blood mononuclear cells, obtained before stem cell transplant. The V call is TRBV19, the J call TRBJ1-2; 9 bases fit TRBD1. DNA for the CDR3: TGTGCCAGTACCGGGACAGGGACTTATGGCTACACCTTC. The encoded protein is CASTGTGTYGYTF.